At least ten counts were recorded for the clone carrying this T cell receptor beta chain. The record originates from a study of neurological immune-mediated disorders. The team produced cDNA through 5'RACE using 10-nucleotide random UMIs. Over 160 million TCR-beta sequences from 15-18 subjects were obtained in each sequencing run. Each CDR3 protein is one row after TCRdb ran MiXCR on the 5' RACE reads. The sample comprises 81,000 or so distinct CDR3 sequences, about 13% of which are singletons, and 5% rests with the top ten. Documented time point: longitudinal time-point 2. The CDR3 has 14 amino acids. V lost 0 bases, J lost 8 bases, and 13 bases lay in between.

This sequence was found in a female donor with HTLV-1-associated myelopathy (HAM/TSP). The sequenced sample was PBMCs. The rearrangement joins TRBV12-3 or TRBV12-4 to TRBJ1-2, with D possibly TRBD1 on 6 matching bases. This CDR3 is CASSLAGAARGYTF. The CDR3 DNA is TGTGCCAGCAGTTTAGCGGGGGCGGCCCGAGGCTACACCTTC.